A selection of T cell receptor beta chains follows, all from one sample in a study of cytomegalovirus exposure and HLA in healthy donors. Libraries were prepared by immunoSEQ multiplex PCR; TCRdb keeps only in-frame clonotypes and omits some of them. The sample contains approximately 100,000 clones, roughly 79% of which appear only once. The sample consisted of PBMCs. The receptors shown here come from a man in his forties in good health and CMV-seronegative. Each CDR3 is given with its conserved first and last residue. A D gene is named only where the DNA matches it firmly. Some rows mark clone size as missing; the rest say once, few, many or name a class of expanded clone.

CDR3 protein: CASSPSLGSSYEQYF
CDR3 DNA: TGTGCCAGCTCACCAAGCCTGGGGAGCTCCTACGAGCAGTACTTC
clone size: .
J gene: TRBJ2-7
D gene: .
V gene: TRBV18

CDR3 protein: CASSGDRGNTEAFF
CDR3 DNA: TGCGCCAGCAGCGGGGACAGGGGGAACACTGAAGCTTTCTTT
clone size: once
J gene: TRBJ1-1
D gene: TRBD1
V gene: TRBV5-1

CDR3 protein: CAWSQGQLETQYF
CDR3 DNA: TGTGCCTGGAGTCAGGGACAGCTTGAGACCCAGTACTTC
clone size: .
J gene: TRBJ2-5
D gene: TRBD1
V gene: TRBV30

CDR3 protein: CAWTKTGGGEETQYF
CDR3 DNA: TGTGCCTGGACCAAAACGGGTGGGGGGGAAGAGACCCAGTACTTC
clone size: .
J gene: TRBJ2-5
D gene: TRBD2
V gene: TRBV30

CDR3 protein: CASGRQGSSYGYTF
CDR3 DNA: TGTGCCAGTGGTCGACAGGGCAGCTCCTATGGCTACACCTTC
clone size: .
J gene: TRBJ1-2
D gene: TRBD1
V gene: TRBV19

CDR3 protein: CASSLGQGLSPLHF
CDR3 DNA: TGTGCCAGCAGCTTAGGACAGGGACTATCACCCCTCCACTTT
clone size: .
J gene: TRBJ1-6
D gene: TRBD1
V gene: TRBV5-5

CDR3 protein: CSVERPDRGGQYF
CDR3 DNA: TGCAGCGTTGAACGCCCCGACAGGGGTGGGCAGTATTTT
clone size: .
J gene: TRBJ2-3
D gene: TRBD1
V gene: TRBV29-1

CDR3 protein: CASRLESDRYKSSQHF
CDR3 DNA: TGTGCCAGCAGATTAGAGTCCGACAGGTACAAGTCGTCCCAGCATTTT
clone size: .
J gene: TRBJ1-5
D gene: .
V gene: TRBV27

CDR3 protein: CASSFSRGVDLNVLTF
CDR3 DNA: TGCGCCAGCAGCTTTTCCAGGGGAGTAGACCTCAACGTCCTGACTTTC
clone size: .
J gene: TRBJ2-6
D gene: .
V gene: TRBV5-1

CDR3 protein: CASSLGGREKLFF
CDR3 DNA: TGTGCCAGCAGTTTAGGAGGTCGTGAAAAACTGTTTTTT
clone size: .
J gene: TRBJ1-4
D gene: .
V gene: TRBV28

CDR3 protein: CASSVPGATYEQYF
CDR3 DNA: TGTGCCAGCAGTGTGCCAGGGGCGACCTACGAGCAGTACTTC
clone size: once
J gene: TRBJ2-7
D gene: .
V gene: TRBV6-5

CDR3 protein: CASKPPGLSTDTQYF
CDR3 DNA: TGTGCCAGCAAACCACCGGGACTGTCCACAGATACGCAGTATTTT
clone size: .
J gene: TRBJ2-3
D gene: .
V gene: TRBV7-2

CDR3 protein: CASSDRVSYNEQFF
CDR3 DNA: TGTGCCAGCAGCGATCGGGTATCCTACAATGAGCAGTTCTTC
clone size: .
J gene: TRBJ2-1
D gene: .
V gene: TRBV11-2

CDR3 protein: CASVATGGGYEQYF
CDR3 DNA: TGTGCCAGCGTAGCGACAGGGGGAGGCTACGAGCAGTACTTC
clone size: few
J gene: TRBJ2-7
D gene: TRBD1
V gene: TRBV6-1

CDR3 protein: CAWSISTGGRRNEQYF
CDR3 DNA: TGTGCCTGGAGTATATCGACAGGTGGACGTCGCAACGAGCAGTACTTC
clone size: once
J gene: TRBJ2-7
D gene: .
V gene: TRBV30

CDR3 protein: CASSKSGGAGYGYTF
CDR3 DNA: TGTGCCAGCAGTAAGTCAGGGGGCGCTGGCTATGGCTACACCTTC
clone size: .
J gene: TRBJ1-2
D gene: TRBD1
V gene: TRBV6-5

CDR3 protein: CASTQLGAHSNQPQHF
CDR3 DNA: TGTGCCAGCACTCAGTTGGGGGCCCATAGCAATCAGCCCCAGCATTTT
clone size: few
J gene: TRBJ1-5
D gene: .
V gene: TRBV28

CDR3 protein: CASSFGDTGMNTEAFF
CDR3 DNA: TGTGCCAGCAGCTTTGGGGACACCGGAATGAACACTGAAGCTTTCTTT
clone size: .
J gene: TRBJ1-1
D gene: .
V gene: TRBV11-2

CDR3 protein: CASSLDSHSGNTIYF
CDR3 DNA: TGTGCCAGCAGTTTAGACAGCCACTCTGGAAACACCATATATTTT
clone size: .
J gene: TRBJ1-3
D gene: .
V gene: TRBV6-1

CDR3 protein: CASRRWTGQETQYF
CDR3 DNA: TGTGCCAGCAGAAGATGGACAGGGCAAGAGACCCAGTACTTC
clone size: few
J gene: TRBJ2-5
D gene: TRBD1
V gene: TRBV6-6

CDR3 protein: CASSPHTRGDYGYTF
CDR3 DNA: TGTGCCAGCAGTCCCCACACACGGGGAGACTATGGCTACACCTTC
clone size: once
J gene: TRBJ1-2
D gene: .
V gene: TRBV27

CDR3 protein: CASSPIAGSQETQYF
CDR3 DNA: TGTGCCAGCAGCCCAATAGCGGGTTCACAAGAGACCCAGTACTTC
clone size: few
J gene: TRBJ2-5
D gene: TRBD2
V gene: TRBV7-3

CDR3 protein: CASSPPSAGGFGYTF
CDR3 DNA: TGCGCCAGCTCCCCCCCCAGCGCGGGGGGCTTTGGCTACACCTTC
clone size: .
J gene: TRBJ1-2
D gene: .
V gene: TRBV5-1

CDR3 protein: CASSIKLEQHSGNTIYF
CDR3 DNA: TGTGCCAGTAGTATTAAACTTGAACAGCACTCTGGAAACACCATATATTTT
clone size: .
J gene: TRBJ1-3
D gene: .
V gene: TRBV19

CDR3 protein: CASSYPTGGATEQYF
CDR3 DNA: TGTGCCAGCAGTTACCCCACAGGGGGCGCTACCGAGCAGTACTTC
clone size: few
J gene: TRBJ2-7
D gene: TRBD1
V gene: TRBV6-5

CDR3 protein: CASGQLEGNYGYTF
CDR3 DNA: TGCGCCAGCGGACAGTTAGAGGGAAACTATGGCTACACCTTC
clone size: few
J gene: TRBJ1-2
D gene: .
V gene: TRBV5-1

CDR3 protein: CASSYSLTAHF
CDR3 DNA: TGTGCCAGCAGTTACAGCCTGACAGCCCACTTC
clone size: .
J gene: TRBJ1-2
D gene: .
V gene: TRBV6-6

CDR3 protein: CASSARLAGVGEQFF
CDR3 DNA: TGCGCCAGCAGCGCAAGACTAGCGGGGGTGGGTGAGCAGTTCTTC
clone size: .
J gene: TRBJ2-1
D gene: TRBD2
V gene: TRBV10-2

CDR3 protein: CASRTGGAAGDTQYF
CDR3 DNA: TGTGCCAGCAGAACGGGGGGGGCGGCCGGTGATACGCAGTATTTT
clone size: .
J gene: TRBJ2-3
D gene: TRBD2
V gene: TRBV6-5

CDR3 protein: CSANRGTEAFF
CDR3 DNA: TGCAGCGCGAACAGGGGGACTGAAGCTTTCTTT
clone size: few
J gene: TRBJ1-1
D gene: TRBD1
V gene: TRBV29-1

CDR3 protein: CASSSRSGSGNSYNEQFF
CDR3 DNA: TGTGCCAGCAGTAGCCGGTCGGGGTCGGGGAACTCCTACAATGAGCAGTTCTTC
clone size: few
J gene: TRBJ2-1
D gene: .
V gene: TRBV5-5

CDR3 protein: CASSVRSRSSTGELFF
CDR3 DNA: TGTGCCAGCAGCGTACGGTCCCGGTCCTCCACCGGGGAGCTGTTTTTT
clone size: .
J gene: TRBJ2-2
D gene: .
V gene: TRBV9

CDR3 protein: CASRAGLAGAVEYF
CDR3 DNA: TGTGCCAGCAGGGCGGGACTAGCGGGGGCCGTTGAGTACTTC
clone size: .
J gene: TRBJ2-7
D gene: TRBD2
V gene: TRBV2

CDR3 protein: CASSAETVMNTEAFF
CDR3 DNA: TGTGCCAGTAGTGCCGAGACAGTCATGAACACTGAAGCTTTCTTT
clone size: .
J gene: TRBJ1-1
D gene: .
V gene: TRBV19

CDR3 protein: CASSEQDRGFYEQYF
CDR3 DNA: TGTGCCAGCAGCGAGCAAGACAGGGGGTTCTACGAGCAGTACTTC
clone size: .
J gene: TRBJ2-7
D gene: TRBD1
V gene: TRBV9

CDR3 protein: CASTHQGPGNEQFF
CDR3 DNA: TGTGCCAGCACCCACCAGGGGCCGGGGAATGAGCAGTTCTTC
clone size: .
J gene: TRBJ2-1
D gene: .
V gene: TRBV5-4

CDR3 protein: CASTGQGTYEQYF
CDR3 DNA: TGTGCCAGCACAGGACAGGGCACCTACGAGCAGTACTTC
clone size: .
J gene: TRBJ2-7
D gene: TRBD1
V gene: TRBV5-8

CDR3 protein: CSGRAESYNEQFF
CDR3 DNA: TGCAGCGGGAGGGCAGAGTCCTACAATGAGCAGTTCTTC
clone size: few
J gene: TRBJ2-1
D gene: .
V gene: TRBV29-1

CDR3 protein: CASSTATVNTEAFF
CDR3 DNA: TGTGCCAGCTCAACCGCGACAGTGAACACTGAAGCTTTCTTT
clone size: .
J gene: TRBJ1-1
D gene: .
V gene: TRBV18

CDR3 protein: CASSIAENYGYTF
CDR3 DNA: TGTGCCAGTAGTATTGCAGAAAACTATGGCTACACCTTC
clone size: .
J gene: TRBJ1-2
D gene: .
V gene: TRBV19

CDR3 protein: CASSLGQPKETQYF
CDR3 DNA: TGTGCCAGCAGCTTGGGACAGCCTAAAGAGACCCAGTACTTC
clone size: .
J gene: TRBJ2-5
D gene: TRBD1
V gene: TRBV14

CDR3 protein: CASSLGQGASEAFF
CDR3 DNA: TGCGCCAGCAGCTTGGGACAGGGGGCTTCTGAAGCTTTCTTT
clone size: .
J gene: TRBJ1-1
D gene: TRBD1
V gene: TRBV5-1

CDR3 protein: CASSYSGGNYGYTF
CDR3 DNA: TGTGCCAGCAGTTACTCCGGGGGGAACTATGGCTACACCTTC
clone size: .
J gene: TRBJ1-2
D gene: .
V gene: TRBV6-5

CDR3 protein: CASSRAGTVISGNTIYF
CDR3 DNA: TGTGCCAGTAGTAGGGCCGGGACAGTCATCTCTGGAAACACCATATATTTT
clone size: .
J gene: TRBJ1-3
D gene: TRBD1
V gene: TRBV19

CDR3 protein: CAISPDRGPSPLHF
CDR3 DNA: TGTGCCATCAGTCCTGACAGGGGACCTTCACCCCTCCACTTT
clone size: .
J gene: TRBJ1-6
D gene: TRBD1
V gene: TRBV10-3

CDR3 protein: CARPFVTRPYNSPLHF
CDR3 DNA: TGTGCCAGACCCTTTGTGACTAGGCCCTATAATTCACCCCTCCACTTT
clone size: .
J gene: TRBJ1-6
D gene: .
V gene: TRBV7-3

CDR3 protein: CASSPGQGASDEQYF
CDR3 DNA: TGTGCCAGCTCACCCGGACAGGGGGCATCGGACGAGCAGTACTTC
clone size: .
J gene: TRBJ2-7
D gene: TRBD1
V gene: TRBV18

CDR3 protein: CASSPPFRSSYNSPLHF
CDR3 DNA: TGTGCCAGCTCACCACCGTTTAGAAGCTCCTATAATTCACCCCTCCACTTT
clone size: .
J gene: TRBJ1-6
D gene: .
V gene: TRBV18

CDR3 protein: CASSLGAGAIEKLFF
CDR3 DNA: TGTGCCAGCAGCTTAGGGGCGGGGGCAATTGAAAAACTGTTTTTT
clone size: .
J gene: TRBJ1-4
D gene: .
V gene: TRBV7-9

CDR3 protein: CASSLARTVTEAFF
CDR3 DNA: TGTGCCAGCAGCTTAGCGCGGACAGTCACTGAAGCTTTCTTT
clone size: .
J gene: TRBJ1-1
D gene: .
V gene: TRBV7-9

CDR3 protein: CASSFTSGGPYEQFF
CDR3 DNA: TGCGCCAGCAGCTTTACAAGCGGGGGGCCGTATGAGCAGTTCTTC
clone size: .
J gene: TRBJ2-1
D gene: TRBD2
V gene: TRBV5-1

CDR3 protein: CASSLFVSGSRYNSPLHF
CDR3 DNA: TGTGCCAGCAGCTTATTCGTCTCGGGGAGTAGATATAATTCACCCCTCCACTTT
clone size: .
J gene: TRBJ1-6
D gene: .
V gene: TRBV7-2

CDR3 protein: CASSFNRGRDGYTF
CDR3 DNA: TGTGCCAGCAGCTTCAACAGGGGTAGGGATGGCTACACCTTC
clone size: .
J gene: TRBJ1-2
D gene: TRBD1
V gene: TRBV13

CDR3 protein: CASSQETGANSPLHF
CDR3 DNA: TGTGCCAGCAGCCAGGAGACAGGGGCTAACTCACCCCTCCACTTT
clone size: .
J gene: TRBJ1-6
D gene: TRBD1
V gene: TRBV4-2

CDR3 protein: CASSSQSGGAYEQYF
CDR3 DNA: TGTGCCAGCAGTTCTCAGTCCGGGGGGGCCTACGAGCAGTACTTC
clone size: .
J gene: TRBJ2-7
D gene: TRBD2
V gene: TRBV28

CDR3 protein: CASSGSRDTEAFF
CDR3 DNA: TGCGCCAGCAGCGGAAGCAGGGACACTGAAGCTTTCTTT
clone size: .
J gene: TRBJ1-1
D gene: .
V gene: TRBV10-1

CDR3 protein: CASSRTSVYNEQFF
CDR3 DNA: TGTGCCAGCAGTAGGACTAGCGTCTACAATGAGCAGTTCTTC
clone size: .
J gene: TRBJ2-1
D gene: TRBD2
V gene: TRBV14

CDR3 protein: CASSLTNRESEQFF
CDR3 DNA: TGTGCCAGCAGCTTAACAAACAGGGAATCCGAGCAGTTCTTC
clone size: few
J gene: TRBJ2-1
D gene: .
V gene: TRBV7-9

CDR3 protein: CASSSGQQLVTEAFF
CDR3 DNA: TGTGCCAGCAGCTCGGGACAGCAGTTAGTCACTGAAGCTTTCTTT
clone size: few
J gene: TRBJ1-1
D gene: TRBD1
V gene: TRBV7-2